The clone carrying this TCR beta chain occurred a few times. Antigen: not known. This record belongs to a study of OX40 agonist ivuxolimab in advanced cancers. Study outcomes and limitations: On average, CD8+ T cells had more expanded clones than CD4+.

Clones were read by immunoSEQ multiplex PCR, and TCRdb kept only the in-frame ones, dropping some. The data hold around 11,000 clones, with 77% observed a single time. The CDR3 runs 12 residues. Germline V lookup: CDR1 GTSNPN, CDR2 SVGIG (reference sequence). Trimming removed 2 bases from V and 4 bases from J, with 8 bases in between. The origin of this receptor is an adult with an advanced solid tumor such as melanoma, head and neck, liver or kidney cancer. The sequencing used CD4+ or CD8+ T cells sorted from blood, collected in a trial of the OX40 agonist ivuxolimab. The gene calls are TRBV30 and TRBJ1-1; no firm D call. The CDR3 protein is CAWSLGSTEAFF. For the CDR3, the DNA is TGTGCCTGGAGTTTGGGGAGCACTGAAGCTTTCTTT. Full variable domain (missing parts from reference TRBV30 and TRBJ1-1): SQTIHQWPATLVQPVGSPLSLECTVEGTSNPNLYWYRQAAGRGLQLLFYSVGIGQISSEVPQNLSASRPQDRQFILSSKKLLLSDSGFYLCAWSLGSTEAFFGQGTRLTVV.